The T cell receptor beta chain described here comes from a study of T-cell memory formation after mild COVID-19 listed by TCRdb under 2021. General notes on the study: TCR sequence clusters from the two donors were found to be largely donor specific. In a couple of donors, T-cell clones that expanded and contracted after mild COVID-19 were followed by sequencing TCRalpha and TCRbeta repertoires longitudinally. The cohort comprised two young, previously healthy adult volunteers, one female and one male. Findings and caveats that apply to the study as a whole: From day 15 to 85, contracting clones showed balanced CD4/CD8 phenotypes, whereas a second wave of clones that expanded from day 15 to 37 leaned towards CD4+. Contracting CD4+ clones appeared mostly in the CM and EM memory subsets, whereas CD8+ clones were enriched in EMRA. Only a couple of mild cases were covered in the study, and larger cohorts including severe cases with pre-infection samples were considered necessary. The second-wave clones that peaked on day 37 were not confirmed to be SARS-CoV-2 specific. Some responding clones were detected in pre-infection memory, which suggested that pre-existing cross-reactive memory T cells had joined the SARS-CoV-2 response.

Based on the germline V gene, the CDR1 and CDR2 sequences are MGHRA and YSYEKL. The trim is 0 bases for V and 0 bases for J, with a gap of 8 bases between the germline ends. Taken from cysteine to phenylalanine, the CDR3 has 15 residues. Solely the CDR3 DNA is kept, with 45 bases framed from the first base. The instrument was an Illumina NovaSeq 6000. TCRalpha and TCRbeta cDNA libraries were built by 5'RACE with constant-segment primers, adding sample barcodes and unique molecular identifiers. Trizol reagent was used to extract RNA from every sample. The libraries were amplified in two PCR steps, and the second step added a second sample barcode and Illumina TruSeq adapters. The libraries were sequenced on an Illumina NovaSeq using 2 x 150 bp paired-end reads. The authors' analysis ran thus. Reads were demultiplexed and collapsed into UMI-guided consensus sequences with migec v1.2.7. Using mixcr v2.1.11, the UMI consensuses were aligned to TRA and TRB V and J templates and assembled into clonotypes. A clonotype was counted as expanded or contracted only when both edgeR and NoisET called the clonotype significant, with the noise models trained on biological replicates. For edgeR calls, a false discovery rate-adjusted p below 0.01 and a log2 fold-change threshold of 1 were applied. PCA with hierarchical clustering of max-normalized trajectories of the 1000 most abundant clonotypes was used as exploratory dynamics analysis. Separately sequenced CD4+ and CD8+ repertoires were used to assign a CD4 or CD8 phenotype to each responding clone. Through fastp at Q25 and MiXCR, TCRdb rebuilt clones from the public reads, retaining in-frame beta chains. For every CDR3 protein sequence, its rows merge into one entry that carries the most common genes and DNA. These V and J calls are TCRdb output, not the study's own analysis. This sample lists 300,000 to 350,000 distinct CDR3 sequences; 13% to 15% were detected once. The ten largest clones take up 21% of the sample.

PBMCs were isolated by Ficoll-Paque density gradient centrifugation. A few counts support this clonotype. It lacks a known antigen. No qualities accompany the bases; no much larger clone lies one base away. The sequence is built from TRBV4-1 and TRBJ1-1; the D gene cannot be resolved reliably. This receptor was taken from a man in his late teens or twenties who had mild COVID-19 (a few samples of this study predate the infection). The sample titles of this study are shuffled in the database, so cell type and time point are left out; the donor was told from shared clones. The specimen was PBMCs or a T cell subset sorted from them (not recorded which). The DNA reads TGCGCCAGCAGCCAAGATATCAGTTTGAACACTGAAGCTTTCTTT. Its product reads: CASSQDISLNTEAFF.